The next 18 T cell receptor beta chains were all read from a single sample in a study of cytomegalovirus exposure and HLA in healthy donors. Clones were sequenced by immunoSEQ multiplex PCR, and TCRdb holds only the in-frame ones, with some missing. This sample has roughly 180,000 clones; around 84% occur once, and the top ten carry roughly 7.5%. Sequenced sample: PBMCs. These receptors were obtained from a young man in good health and CMV-seropositive.

The rearrangement joins TRBV5-1 to TRBJ1-1, with D perhaps matching TRBD1 (5 bases). The CDR3 has 12 residues. Trimming removed 3 bases from V and 4 bases from J, with 7 bases in between. Germline V gene data show CDR1 as SGHRS and CDR2 as YFSETQ. The CDR3 DNA follows: TGCGCCAGCAGCTACGGGGGCACTGAAGCTTTCTTT. Amino acids: CASSYGGTEAFF.

The chain carries TRBV18 and TRBJ2-1, with 10 bases aligning to TRBD2. The CDR3 totals 14 residues. The germline V gene has CDR1 KGHSH and CDR2 LQKENI. The V and J ends lost 3 bases and 7 bases, in that order; junction bases with no gene match: 3. CDR3 region: CASSPRTSGNEQFF. In DNA, the CDR3 is TGTGCCAGCTCACCGAGGACTAGCGGAAATGAGCAGTTCTTC.

CDR3 coding DNA: TGTGCCAGCTCACCATCAGGGGGCGAAGAGCAGTACTTC. Translating it yields CASSPSGGEEQYF. J is TRBJ2-7 and V is TRBV18; TRBD1 matches at 8 bases. This CDR3 is 13 amino acids long. The J segment lost 7 bases and the V segment lost 2 bases, leaving 4 bases of the junction unmatched. CDR1 is KGHSH, CDR2 LQKENI, per germline.

This chain joins TRBV27 and TRBJ1-1; the D is unclear. This CDR3 comprises 13 residues. The germline V gene encodes CDR1 MNHEY and CDR2 SMNVEV (reference sequence). The V gene lost 3 bases and the J gene lost 3 bases, with 8 bases spanning the gap. The CDR3 DNA follows: TGTGCCAGCAGTTTCGACCGGGACACTGAAGCTTTCTTT. Protein: CASSFDRDTEAFF.

The genes are TRBV10-3 and TRBJ2-2; a possible D gene is TRBD2 (7 bases). The germline V gene encodes CDR1 ENHRY and CDR2 SYGVKD. The CDR3 runs to 18 residues. V was pared by 3 bases and J by 4 bases, with 21 bases between. CDR3 sequence (DNA): TGTGCCATCAGTGACCCCGCGGTGCGGGGGCGCAGCACCGGGGAGCTGTTTTTT. It translates to CAISDPAVRGRSTGELFF.

The V gene is TRBV5-1, the J gene TRBJ1-4; D is possibly TRBD1 (5 bases). V was trimmed by 2 bases and J by 8 bases, leaving 13 bases between them. The CDR3 consists of 14 residues. Per the germline V gene, CDR1 is SGHRS and CDR2 is YFSETQ. The CDR3 DNA is TGCGCCAGCAGCTTAAGACCGGAGGGGGAAAAACTGTTTTTT. Amino acids: CASSLRPEGEKLFF.

This chain links TRBV27 with TRBJ2-1; possible D gene TRBD2, 5 bases. Germline V gene lookup returns CDR1 MNHEY and CDR2 SMNVEV (reference sequence). Trimming removed 0 bases at V and 3 bases at J, with 12 bases between. The CDR3 is 16 residues long. The CDR3 DNA reads TGTGCCAGCAGTTTATCTAAAAGCGGATTCTACAATGAGCAGTTCTTC. Translating gives CASSLSKSGFYNEQFF.

V is TRBV5-6 and J is TRBJ2-7, with 7 bases fitting TRBD1. Germline CDR1 SGHDT, CDR2 YYEEEE. The CDR3 covers 16 residues. Trimming at V came to 4 bases and at J to 2 bases, leaving 12 bases not matched to a gene. The CDR3 loop is CASSDYRDRYTYEQYF. DNA of the CDR3: TGTGCCAGCAGCGATTACCGGGACAGATATACCTACGAGCAGTACTTC. Full variable domain (missing parts from reference TRBV5-6 and TRBJ2-7): DAGVTQSPTHLIKTRGQQVTLRCSPKSGHDTVSWYQQALGQGPQFIFQYYEEEERQRGNFPDRFSGHQFPNYSSELNVNALLLGDSALYLCASSDYRDRYTYEQYFGPGTRLTVT.

V gene TRBV6-4 combines with J gene TRBJ2-3; 12 positions match TRBD2. Looked up from germline, CDR1 is MRHNA and CDR2 is SNTAGT. CDR3 length: 15 residues. V lost 6 bases, J lost 4 bases, and 5 bases stayed unmatched. CDR3 in amino acids: CASREGTSGSDTQYF. Written as DNA, the CDR3 is TGTGCCAGCAGAGAGGGGACTAGCGGGTCAGATACGCAGTATTTT.

V gene TRBV29-1 combines with J gene TRBJ2-1; 7 bases line up with TRBD2. This CDR3 has 15 amino acids. Germline loops: CDR1 SQVTM, CDR2 ANQGSEA. The ends lost 1 base at V and 3 bases at J; junction bases unmatched: 6. The chain's CDR3 is CSVEVAGKIYNEQFF. The CDR3 DNA sequence: TGCAGCGTTGAAGTAGCGGGTAAGATCTACAATGAGCAGTTCTTC.

The genes are TRBV6-6 and TRBJ2-7; TRBD2 is a possible D gene (6 bases). Germline CDR1 and CDR2: MNHNY and SVGAGI (reference sequence). Trimming took off 8 bases at V and 3 bases at J, with 14 bases between the two ends. The CDR3 covers 13 residues. This CDR3 is CASRSGLHYEQYF. The DNA of the CDR3 is TGTGCCAGCCGCTCGGGACTCCACTACGAGCAGTACTTC.

V gene TRBV5-4 combines with J gene TRBJ1-2, with a possible D match to TRBD1 (6 bases). V lost 6 bases to trimming and J lost 1 base, with 22 bases between them. Germline loops: CDR1 SGHNT, CDR2 YYREEE (reference sequence). The CDR3 totals 17 residues. For the CDR3, the DNA is TGTGCCAGCACCATCACGCCCGGGGGGCCGATTAACTATGGCTACACCTTC. This gives the protein CASTITPGGPINYGYTF.

The J gene is TRBJ2-3, the V gene TRBV30; 7 bases match TRBD2. Germline lookup yields CDR1 GTSNPN and CDR2 SVGIG (reference sequence). With 2 bases clipped from V and 1 base from J, the junction kept 6 bases outside the gene matches. The CDR3 is made up of 15 amino acids. The CDR3 DNA follows: TGTGCCTGGAGTCCTTGGGGGGGAGGCACAGATACGCAGTATTTT. Translating gives CAWSPWGGGTDTQYF.

The rearrangement links TRBV28 to TRBJ2-7; the match to TRBD2 covers 7 bases. The CDR3 contains 13 residues. Germline V CDR1 and CDR2: MDHEN, SYDVKM. With V trimmed by 10 bases and J by 4 bases, 10 bases remained unmatched. The CDR3 bases are TGTGCCACTGGGGGGGTTCCCTTTTACGAGCAGTACTTC. It yields the protein CATGGVPFYEQYF. The variable domain in full, with the rest retrieved from reference TRBV28 and TRBJ2-7, is DVKVTQSSRYLVKRTGEKVFLECVQDMDHENMFWYRQDPGLGLRLIYFSYDVKMKEKGDIPEGYSVSREKKERFSLILESASTNQTSMYLCATGGVPFYEQYFGPGTRLTVT.

The rearrangement links TRBV27 to TRBJ2-1; D gene uncertain. CDR3 length equals 11 residues. Trimming pared 4 bases from V and 12 bases from J, leaving 10 bases between. Germline V lookup: CDR1 MNHEY, CDR2 SMNVEV (reference sequence). The CDR3: CASSWLGGQFF. DNA for the CDR3: TGTGCCAGCAGTTGGCTAGGTGGGCAGTTCTTC.

This clone appeared once. The gene calls are TRBV19 and TRBJ2-1; 7 bases map to TRBD2. Germline lookup yields CDR1 LNHDA and CDR2 SQIVND (reference sequence). The J segment lost 9 bases and the V segment lost 10 bases, leaving 12 bases of the junction unmatched. The CDR3 is 13 amino acids. CDR3 amino acids: CATPQREKAEQFF. The CDR3 nucleotides read TGTGCCACCCCCCAGCGGGAAAAGGCTGAGCAGTTCTTC.

V and J are TRBV2 and TRBJ2-7; unclear D gene. The CDR3 has 13 amino acids. Germline V gene lookup returns CDR1 SNHLY and CDR2 FYNNEI. The V end was cut by 4 bases, the J end by 3 bases, with 10 bases between. The CDR3 region has the DNA TGTGCCAGCAGTGTCACGGTAAACTACGAGCAGTACTTC. This translates into CASSVTVNYEQYF.

The genes are TRBV5-4 and TRBJ2-1, with D unclear. Between the trimmed V and J ends, which lost 6 bases and 9 bases, there was a span of 22 bases. Per germline, CDR1 SGHNT and CDR2 YYREEE (reference sequence). The CDR3 length is 15 residues. CDR3 protein: CASNYEVGRPIEQFF. CDR3 coding DNA: TGTGCCAGCAACTATGAAGTAGGTCGGCCAATTGAGCAGTTCTTC.